This T cell receptor beta chain was identified during a study of monozygotic twins with inflammatory bowel disease. The germline V gene has CDR1 LNHDA and CDR2 SQIVND (reference sequence). CDR3 length equals 13 residues. TCRdb reanalyzed the 5' RACE reads and collapses them to one entry per CDR3 protein, without DNA. Listed are under 150,000 distinct CDR3 sequences; 2.4% falls within the top ten. The sequence was collected from a human donor with ulcerative colitis or Crohn's disease, or a healthy co-twin of an affected twin (not recorded which). Sequenced material: blood. The chain is built from TRBV19 and TRBJ1-5. The CDR3 loop is CASTPRRDQPQHF.